This record covers a single T cell receptor beta chain. Its antigen is not identified. Assay used: immunoSEQ multiplex PCR; TCRdb lists only in-frame clones, some missing. This table holds 20,000 or so clones, roughly three quarters found once. CDR1 and CDR2 (germline): WSHSY, SAAADI. The CDR3 is made up of 13 amino acids. V lost 3 bases and J lost 1, with 7 bases in between. This entry is derived from a study of PD-1 blockade in classical Hodgkin lymphoma. Broader study findings: Patients newly diagnosed and complete responders had comparable baseline diversity.

The time point: cycle 4 day 1 (C4D1), after more than 5 weeks of nivolumab. Brentuximab vedotin exposure varied among the patients, all of whom had relapsed after autologous stem cell transplantation. This TCR was sampled from a human donor with classical Hodgkin lymphoma. The rearrangement uses TRBV10-2 and TRBJ2-7; the D gene is possibly TRBD1 (6 bases). The specimen comprised peripheral blood mononuclear cells (PBMCs), sampled before the fourth cycle of nivolumab. The CDR3 coding sequence is TGCGCCAGCAGTGACGGGACATCCTACGAGCAGTACTTC. The encoded protein is CASSDGTSYEQYF.